Listed here is a single T cell receptor beta chain. This receptor's antigen is unknown. Per-base quality was not reported, and no clone a single base away is much larger than it. Libraries were prepared through 5' RACE. Sequenced on an Illumina HiSeq 2500. A second PCR of roughly 7 to 12 cycles was run with a J-beta primer mix and a sample-barcoded 5' primer. Each TCR beta cDNA molecule received a unique molecular identifier from a template-switch 5' adaptor carrying 12 random nucleotides. At least 2.5 million CDR3-containing paired-end reads were obtained from each sample. First-strand cDNA was synthesized from all RNA with the Mint cDNA synthesis kit, primed by a TRBC-specific oligonucleotide. Following uracil-DNA glycosylase treatment, a first 18-cycle PCR with universal primers M1SS and BC2_uni_R was performed on all cDNA. The original pipeline was this. For normalization, 1 million high-quality reads, each with a distinct molecular identifier, were randomly selected from each sample. Reads sharing molecular identifiers were discarded rather than binned into consensus sequences. MiTCR, with a Q25 quality threshold and the strictest error-elimination algorithm, was used for CDR3 identification, clonotype clustering and error correction. A nonparametric unseen species model with Euler transformation was used to estimate lower-bound total TCR beta diversity. TCRdb reanalyzed the raw reads on its own, using fastp at Q25 for trimming and MiXCR for clone calling, and kept in-frame beta chains. Rows matching on CDR3 protein sequence are summarized as one entry with the most common DNA and genes. V and J calls and clone size were set by TCRdb, not the authors. This sample holds about 2 million distinct CDR3 sequences; 49% were observed only once. The top ten clones comprise roughly 2.1% of the sample.

From its cysteine to its phenylalanine, the CDR3 spans 13 amino acids. Kept here is only the CDR3 DNA, which spans 39 bases and is read in frame from base 1. CDR1 MNHEY and CDR2 SVGAGI were looked up in the germline V gene. These data belong to a study of blood T cells in healthy people across ages (dated by TCRdb to between 2015 and 2016). In terms of the full investigation: In model experiments, roughly one uniquely barcoded TCR beta cDNA molecule per two T cells was captured by template switching. Age-related changes in TCR beta repertoire diversity were measured in the study by deep sequencing normalized with unique cDNA molecular identifiers. Four age groups were formed from the donors: young (average about 17 years), middle-aged (approximately 40), aged (roughly 58) and long-lived (less than 85). To avoid experimental bias, donors of different ages were distributed randomly across sequencing lanes. Two additional independent replicas of 1 million unique cDNA reads from the same blood draw were analyzed for two donors (one aged 18 to 30 and one aged 80 or older). Here is what the overall study found, with its caveats: Estimates of total diversity based on one million sequenced T cells were regarded as lower bounds and as underestimates. Compared with the aged group, the long-lived group had more naive CD4+ T cells, fewer expanded clones and increased TCR diversity, a pattern suggesting age selection. Conclusive comparison of naive and antigen-experienced compartments was prevented by the profiling of bulk unsorted PBMCs. Donor CMV infection status was unknown, potentially confounding age-related changes in expanded clonotypes. Observed TCR beta diversity per million T cells fell roughly linearly with age, and a significant reduction was already apparent by age roughly 40. Observed TCR beta diversity correlated strongly with the percentage of naive T cells measured by flow cytometry.

The approximately 39 donors, aged roughly 6 to 95 years, were systemically healthy Caucasian individuals from Russia. Each donor gave 8 to 10 milliliters of peripheral blood, drawn into EDTA-treated Vacutainer tubes. Ficoll-Paque density-gradient centrifugation was used to isolate PBMCs, with at least 7 million per sample. Trizol reagent was used to extract total RNA from PBMCs, with at least 5 micrograms per sample. For every donor, flow cytometry on a PBMC aliquot measured the percentage of naive CD45RAhigh/CD27high T cells. Sequenced material: blood. This receptor chain uses TRBV6-5 and TRBJ2-4, with the D segment identity uncertain. The J call may be in error: the DNA end matches TRBJ2-7 better. This clonotype originated in a middle-aged woman in good health. The CDR3 protein sequence reads: CASSIKSPYEQYF. At the DNA level, the sequence is TGTGCCAGCAGCATTAAGTCCCCATACGAGCAGTACTTC.